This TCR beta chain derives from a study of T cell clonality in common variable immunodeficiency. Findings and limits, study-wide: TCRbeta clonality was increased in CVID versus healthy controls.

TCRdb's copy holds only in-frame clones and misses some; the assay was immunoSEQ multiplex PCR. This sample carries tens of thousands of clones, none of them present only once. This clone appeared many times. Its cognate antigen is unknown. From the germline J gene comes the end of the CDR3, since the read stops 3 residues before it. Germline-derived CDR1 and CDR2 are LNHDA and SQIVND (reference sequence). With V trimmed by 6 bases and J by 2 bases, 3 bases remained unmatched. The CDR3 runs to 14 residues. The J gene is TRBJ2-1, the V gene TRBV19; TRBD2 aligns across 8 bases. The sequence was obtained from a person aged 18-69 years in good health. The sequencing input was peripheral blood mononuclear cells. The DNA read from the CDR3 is TGTGCCAGTAGGGCGGGAGGAGCCTACAATGAG. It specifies CASRAGGAYNE. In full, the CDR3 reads CASRAGGAYNEQFF.